A single sample is the source of the 12 T cell receptor beta chains below, sequenced in a study of blood T cell repertoires in COVID-19. Using immunoSEQ multiplex PCR, the repertoire was profiled, and TCRdb retains in-frame clones only, with some absent. Here the sample spans about 380,000 clones, more than 75% being singletons. Sequenced: peripheral blood. The receptor source for this set is a human donor with acute or convalescent COVID-19. The donor label of this sample is uncertain.

CDR3 protein: CASSLEISRTGGEQYF. Written as DNA, the CDR3 is TGTGCCAGCAGCTTAGAGATCAGTCGGACAGGGGGCGAGCAGTACTTC. J is TRBJ2-7 and V is TRBV11-2; 10 bases map to TRBD1. The V gene end was trimmed by 0 bases and the J gene end by 6 bases; junction bases not matched to a gene: 8. The germline gives CDR1 SGHAT, CDR2 FQNNGV. The CDR3 covers 16 residues.

This clone was observed a few times. The chain has TRBV7-9 and TRBJ1-4; the D is unclear. Germline CDR1 and CDR2: SEHNR and FQNEAQ (reference sequence). Trimming stripped 5 bases from V and 7 bases from J, with 8 bases between. CDR3 size: 12 residues. The CDR3 nucleotides read TGTGCCAGCAGCCCCTCGGGTGAAAAACTGTTTTTT. Amino acids: CASSPSGEKLFF.

This chain connects TRBV6-4 to TRBJ1-2; weak D call: TRBD1 (6 bases). Per germline, CDR1 MRHNA and CDR2 SNTAGT. Trimming left V 2 bases short and J 4 bases short, with 20 bases between. CDR3 length: 17 amino acids. The CDR3 coding sequence is TGTGCCAGCAGTGACCAATGGGTAGGGACATTTGCCTATGGCTACACCTTC. Translation: CASSDQWVGTFAYGYTF.

The chain recombines TRBV2 with TRBJ1-1, with D perhaps matching TRBD1 (5 bases). The CDR3 totals 13 residues. Germline V gene lookup returns CDR1 SNHLY and CDR2 FYNNEI. The ends were cut back, 7 bases at V and 4 bases at J, with 13 bases in the middle. The CDR3 DNA sequence: TGTGCCAGCACACCGGCGGGGCTCACTGAAGCTTTCTTT. It encodes CASTPAGLTEAFF.

The chain couples TRBV3-1 (or the pseudogene TRBV3-2) to TRBJ1-3; possibly TRBD1 for D (5 bases). The germline V gene has CDR1 LGHDT and CDR2 YNNKEL (reference sequence). CDR3 length equals 15 residues. The V and J ends lost 3 bases and 1 base respectively, with 10 bases between them. CDR3 in DNA: TGTGCCAGCAGCCAGGGGGGAGGATCTGGAAACACCATATATTTT. Translated: CASSQGGGSGNTIYF.

This clone was seen only a few times. The gene calls are TRBV7-9 and TRBJ2-1; 7 positions agree with TRBD1. The CDR3 runs to 17 residues. With 2 bases clipped from V and 7 bases from J, the junction kept 14 bases outside the gene matches. The germline gives CDR1 SEHNR, CDR2 FQNEAQ (reference sequence). In nucleotides, the CDR3 is TGTGCCAGCAGCTTAAGCCCAACAGGGGTAAGAACAAATGAGCAGTTCTTC. Its protein product is CASSLSPTGVRTNEQFF.

The chain couples TRBV9 to TRBJ1-5, with 7 bases identical to TRBD1. CDR1 SGDLS and CDR2 YYNGEE come from the germline V gene. V lost 4 bases, J lost 0 bases, and 4 bases stayed unmatched. CDR3 length equals 15 residues. CDR3 protein: CASSPRTGSNQPQHF. The CDR3, as DNA: TGTGCCAGCAGCCCCCGGACAGGTAGCAATCAGCCCCAGCATTTT.

This clone occurred a few times. V is TRBV6-5 and J is TRBJ2-1, with D maybe TRBD2 (6 bases). This CDR3 comprises 16 residues. Germline assignment: CDR1 MNHEY and CDR2 SVGAGI. V lost 3 bases and J lost 0, with 12 bases in between. The CDR3 loop is CASSYSGLNSYNEQFF. CDR3 coding DNA: TGTGCCAGCAGTTATTCGGGACTCAACTCCTACAATGAGCAGTTCTTC.

The chain combines TRBV5-1 with TRBJ1-1, with 9 bases aligning to TRBD1. V shed 3 bases and J 0 bases; nucleotides not matched to a gene: 6. Germline CDR1 is SGHRS and CDR2 is YFSETQ. This CDR3 spans 16 amino acids. In DNA form, the CDR3 reads TGCGCCAGCAGCTCGGGACAGGGAGGGATGAACACTGAAGCTTTCTTT. Translation gives CASSSGQGGMNTEAFF.

This chain joins TRBV30 and TRBJ1-4; 8 bases line up with TRBD1. J was trimmed by 7 bases and V by 0 bases; bases with no gene match: 4. The CDR3 is made up of 14 amino acids. The germline gives CDR1 GTSNPN, CDR2 SVGIG (reference sequence). The CDR3 region has the DNA TGTGCCTGGAGTGTATCAGGGGGCAGTGAAAAACTGTTTTTT. Translated: CAWSVSGGSEKLFF.

This clone appeared once. This chain connects TRBV28 to TRBJ1-2, with 7 bases that match TRBD1. Germline CDR1 and CDR2: MDHEN and SYDVKM. The V segment lost 5 bases and the J segment 4 bases; nucleotides outside the gene matches: 7. This CDR3 has 14 amino acids. Written as DNA, the CDR3 is TGTGCCAGCAGTCGAATCCGGGACAGCTATGGCTACACCTTC. Translating gives CASSRIRDSYGYTF.

This chain connects TRBV5-1 to TRBJ2-7, with D hard to call. CDR1 is SGHRS and CDR2 is YFSETQ in the germline V gene. Trimming took off 0 bases at V and 3 bases at J, with 7 bases between the two ends. This CDR3 contains 13 residues. The CDR3 sequence is CASSLGYRYEQYF. Written as DNA, the CDR3 is TGCGCCAGCAGCTTGGGCTACCGCTACGAGCAGTACTTC. Full variable domain (missing parts from reference TRBV5-1 and TRBJ2-7): KAGVTQTPRYLIKTRGQQVTLSCSPISGHRSVSWYQQTPGQGLQFLFEYFSETQRNKGNFPGRFSGRQFSNSRSEMNVSTLELGDSALYLCASSLGYRYEQYFGPGTRLTVT.